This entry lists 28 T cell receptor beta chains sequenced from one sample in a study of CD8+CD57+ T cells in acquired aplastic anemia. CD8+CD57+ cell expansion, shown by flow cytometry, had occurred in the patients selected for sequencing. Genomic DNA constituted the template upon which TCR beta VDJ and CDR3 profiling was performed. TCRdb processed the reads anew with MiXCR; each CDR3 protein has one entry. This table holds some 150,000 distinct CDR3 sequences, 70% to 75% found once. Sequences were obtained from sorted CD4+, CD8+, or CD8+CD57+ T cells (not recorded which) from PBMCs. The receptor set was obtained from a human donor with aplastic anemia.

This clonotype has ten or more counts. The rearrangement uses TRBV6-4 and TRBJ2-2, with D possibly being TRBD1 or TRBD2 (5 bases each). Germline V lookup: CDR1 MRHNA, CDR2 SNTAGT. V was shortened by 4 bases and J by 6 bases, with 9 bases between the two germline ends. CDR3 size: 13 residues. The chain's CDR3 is CASSGGEAGELFF. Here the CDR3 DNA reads TGTGCCAGCAGTGGAGGGGAAGCCGGGGAGCTGTTTTTT.

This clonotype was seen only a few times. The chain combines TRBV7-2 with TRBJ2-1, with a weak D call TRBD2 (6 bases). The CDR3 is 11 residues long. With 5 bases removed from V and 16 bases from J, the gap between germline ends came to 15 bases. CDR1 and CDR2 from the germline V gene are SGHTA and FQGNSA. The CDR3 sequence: CASSERLVGFF. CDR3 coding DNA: TGTGCCAGCAGCGAACGACTAGTTGGATTCTTC.

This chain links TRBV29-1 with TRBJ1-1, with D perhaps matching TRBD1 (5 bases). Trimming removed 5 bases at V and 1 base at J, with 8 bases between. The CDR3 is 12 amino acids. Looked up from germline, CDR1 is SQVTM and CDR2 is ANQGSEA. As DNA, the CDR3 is TGCAGCGTTTCCAGGGAGAACACTGAAGCTTTCTTT. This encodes CSVSRENTEAFF.

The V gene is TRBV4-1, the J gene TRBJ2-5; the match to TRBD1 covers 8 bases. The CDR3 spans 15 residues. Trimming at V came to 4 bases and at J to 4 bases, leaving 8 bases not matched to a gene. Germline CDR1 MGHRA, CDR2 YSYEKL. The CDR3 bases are TGCGCCAGCAGCCTTCGGACAGGGCCGGGAGAGACCCAGTACTTC. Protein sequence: CASSLRTGPGETQYF.

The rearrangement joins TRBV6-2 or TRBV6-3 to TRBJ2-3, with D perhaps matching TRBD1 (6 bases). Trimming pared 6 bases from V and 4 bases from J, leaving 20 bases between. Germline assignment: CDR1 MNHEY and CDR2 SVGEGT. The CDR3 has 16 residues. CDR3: CASSNLLGDIPDTQYF. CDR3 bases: TGTGCCAGCAGCAACCTTCTTGGGGACATCCCAGATACGCAGTATTTT.

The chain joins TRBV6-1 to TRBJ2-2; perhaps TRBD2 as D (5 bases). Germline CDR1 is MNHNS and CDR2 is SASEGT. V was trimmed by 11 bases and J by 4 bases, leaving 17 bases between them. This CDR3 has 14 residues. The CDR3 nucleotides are TGTGCCGCTCAGTACCTTGCGGGCACCGGGGAGCTGTTTTTT. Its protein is CAAQYLAGTGELFF.

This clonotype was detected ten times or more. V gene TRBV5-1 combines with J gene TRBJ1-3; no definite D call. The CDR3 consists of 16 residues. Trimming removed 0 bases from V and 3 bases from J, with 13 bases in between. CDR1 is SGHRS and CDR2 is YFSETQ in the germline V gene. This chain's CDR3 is CASSLAGGLGGNTIYF. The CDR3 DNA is TGCGCCAGCAGCTTGGCAGGCGGCCTCGGTGGAAACACCATATATTTT.

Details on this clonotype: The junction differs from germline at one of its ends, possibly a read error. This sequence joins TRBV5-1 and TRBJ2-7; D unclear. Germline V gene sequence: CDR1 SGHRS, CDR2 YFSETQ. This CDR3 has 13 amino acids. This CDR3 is CASSLLLEQRRCF. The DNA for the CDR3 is TGCGCCAGCAGCTTGTTGTTAGAGCAGCGCAGATGCTTC.

CDR3 region: CASSEGSSDTGELFF. CDR3 in DNA: TGCGCCAGCAGTGAAGGGTCTAGCGACACCGGGGAGCTGTTTTTT. This rearrangement joins TRBV10-1 to TRBJ2-2; tentatively, D is TRBD2 (6 bases). The CDR3 is 15 residues long. The germline CDR1 and CDR2 sequences are WNHNN and SYGVQD (reference sequence). V was cut by 3 bases and J by 3 bases, with 11 bases left in between.

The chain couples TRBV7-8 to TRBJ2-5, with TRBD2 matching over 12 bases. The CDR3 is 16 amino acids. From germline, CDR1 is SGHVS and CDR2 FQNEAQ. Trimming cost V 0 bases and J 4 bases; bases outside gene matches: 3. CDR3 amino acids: CASSLARLAGVETQYF. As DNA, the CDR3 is TGTGCCAGCAGCTTAGCGCGACTAGCGGGAGTAGAGACCCAGTACTTC.

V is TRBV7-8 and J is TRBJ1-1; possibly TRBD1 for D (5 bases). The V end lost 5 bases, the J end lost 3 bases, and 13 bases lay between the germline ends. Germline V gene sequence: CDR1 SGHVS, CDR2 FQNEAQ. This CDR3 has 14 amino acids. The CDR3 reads CASSLPTGDTEAFF. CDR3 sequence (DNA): TGTGCCAGCAGCCTCCCGACGGGGGACACTGAAGCTTTCTTT.

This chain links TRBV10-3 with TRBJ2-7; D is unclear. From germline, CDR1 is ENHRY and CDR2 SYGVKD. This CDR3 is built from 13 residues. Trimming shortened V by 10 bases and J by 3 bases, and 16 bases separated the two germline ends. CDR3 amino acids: CASQRFPGYEQYF. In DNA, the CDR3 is TGTGCCAGCCAGAGGTTCCCCGGCTACGAGCAGTACTTC.

The CDR3 sequence is CASSESGLAGVYTQYF. DNA for the CDR3: TGTGCCAGCAGTGAGTCGGGACTAGCGGGAGTTTATACGCAGTATTTT. The V and J genes are TRBV2 and TRBJ2-3; 14 positions agree with TRBD2. V trimming: 3 bases; J trimming: 7 bases; junction bases outside the gene matches: 6. The length of the CDR3 is 16 residues. CDR1 and CDR2 from the germline V gene are SNHLY and FYNNEI.

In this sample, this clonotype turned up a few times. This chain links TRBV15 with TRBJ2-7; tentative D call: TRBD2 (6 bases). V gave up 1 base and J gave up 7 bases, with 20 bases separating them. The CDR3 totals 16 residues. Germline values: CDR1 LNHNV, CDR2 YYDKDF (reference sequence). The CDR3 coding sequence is TGTGCCACCAGCAGAGCCCACGGGACTTCCCTGGGGGAGCAGTACTTC. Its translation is CATSRAHGTSLGEQYF.

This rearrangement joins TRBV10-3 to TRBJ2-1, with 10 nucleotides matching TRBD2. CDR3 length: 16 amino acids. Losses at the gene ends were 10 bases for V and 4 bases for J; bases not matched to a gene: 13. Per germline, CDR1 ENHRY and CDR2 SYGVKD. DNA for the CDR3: TGTGCCAGCTTCGAGGGTAGCGGGAGGAGTTACAATGAGCAGTTCTTC. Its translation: CASFEGSGRSYNEQFF.

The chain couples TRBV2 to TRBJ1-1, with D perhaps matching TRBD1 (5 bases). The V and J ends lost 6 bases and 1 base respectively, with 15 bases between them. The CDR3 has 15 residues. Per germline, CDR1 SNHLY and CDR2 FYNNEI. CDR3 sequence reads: CASRTTRGSNTEAFF. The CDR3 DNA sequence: TGTGCCAGCAGGACGACCCGGGGCTCGAACACTGAAGCTTTCTTT.

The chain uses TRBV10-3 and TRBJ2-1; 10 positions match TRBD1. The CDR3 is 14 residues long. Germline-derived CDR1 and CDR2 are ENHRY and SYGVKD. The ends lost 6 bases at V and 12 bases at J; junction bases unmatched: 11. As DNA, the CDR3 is TGTGCCATCAGGGCCCCGGGACAGGGGACGGGGCAGTTCTTC. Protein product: CAIRAPGQGTGQFF.

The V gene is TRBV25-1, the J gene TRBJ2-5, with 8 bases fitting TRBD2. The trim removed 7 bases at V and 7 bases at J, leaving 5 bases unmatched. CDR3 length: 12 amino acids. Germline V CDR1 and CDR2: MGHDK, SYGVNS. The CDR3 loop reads CASTAGGGTQYF. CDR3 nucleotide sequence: TGTGCCAGCACCGCCGGGGGGGGGACCCAGTACTTC. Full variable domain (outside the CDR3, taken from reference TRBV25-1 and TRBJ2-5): EADIYQTPRYLVIGTGKKITLECSQTMGHDKMYWYQQDPGMELHLIHYSYGVNSTEKGDLSSESTVSRIRTEHFPLTLESARPSHTSQYLCASTAGGGTQYFGPGTRLLVL.

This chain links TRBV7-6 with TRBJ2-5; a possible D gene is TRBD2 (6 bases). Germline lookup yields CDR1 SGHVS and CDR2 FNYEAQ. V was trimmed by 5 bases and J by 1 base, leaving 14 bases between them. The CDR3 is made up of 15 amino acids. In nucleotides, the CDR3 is TGTGCCAGCAGCCAAGACTGGCGGGGCCAAGAGACCCAGTACTTC. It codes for CASSQDWRGQETQYF.

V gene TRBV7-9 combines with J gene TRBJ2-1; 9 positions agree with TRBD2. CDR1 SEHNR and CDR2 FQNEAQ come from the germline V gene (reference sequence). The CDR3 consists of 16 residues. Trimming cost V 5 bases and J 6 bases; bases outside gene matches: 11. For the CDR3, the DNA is TGTGCCAGCAGCCAAGACGGGGGTAGCGGGGGCAATGAGCAGTTCTTC. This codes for CASSQDGGSGGNEQFF.

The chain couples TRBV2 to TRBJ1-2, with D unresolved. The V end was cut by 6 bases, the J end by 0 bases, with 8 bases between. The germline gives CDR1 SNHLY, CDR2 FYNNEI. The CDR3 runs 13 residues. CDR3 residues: CASRRDTNYGYTF. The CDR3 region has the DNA TGTGCCAGCAGGAGAGACACTAACTATGGCTACACCTTC.

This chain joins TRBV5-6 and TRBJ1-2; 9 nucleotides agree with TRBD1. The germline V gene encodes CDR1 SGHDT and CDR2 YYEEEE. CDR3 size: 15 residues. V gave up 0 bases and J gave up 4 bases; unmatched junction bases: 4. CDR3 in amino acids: CASSLGTGVVYGYTF. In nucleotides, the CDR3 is TGTGCCAGCAGCTTGGGGACAGGGGTTGTCTATGGCTACACCTTC.

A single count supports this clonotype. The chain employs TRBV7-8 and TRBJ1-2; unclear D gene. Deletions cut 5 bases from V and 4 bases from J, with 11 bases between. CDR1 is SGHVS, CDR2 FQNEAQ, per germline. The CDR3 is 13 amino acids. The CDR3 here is CASSESGGYGYTF. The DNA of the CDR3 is TGTGCCAGCAGCGAGTCAGGCGGCTATGGCTACACCTTC.

CDR3 nucleotides: TGTGCCAGCAGCCTCGCGCCAGTAGATACGCAGTATTTT. Residues: CASSLAPVDTQYF. The chain couples TRBV7-9 to TRBJ2-3; D gene uncertain. The V gene lost 5 bases and the J gene lost 5 bases, with 11 bases spanning the gap. This CDR3 is 13 amino acids long. The V gene's germline CDR1 is SEHNR and CDR2 FQNEAQ (reference sequence).

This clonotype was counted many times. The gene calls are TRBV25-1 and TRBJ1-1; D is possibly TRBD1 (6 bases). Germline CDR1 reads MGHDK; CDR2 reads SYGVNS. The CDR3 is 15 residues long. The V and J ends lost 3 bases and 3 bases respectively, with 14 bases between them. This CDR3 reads CASSDASDSHTEAFF. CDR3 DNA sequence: TGTGCCAGCAGTGACGCTTCGGACAGTCACACTGAAGCTTTCTTT.

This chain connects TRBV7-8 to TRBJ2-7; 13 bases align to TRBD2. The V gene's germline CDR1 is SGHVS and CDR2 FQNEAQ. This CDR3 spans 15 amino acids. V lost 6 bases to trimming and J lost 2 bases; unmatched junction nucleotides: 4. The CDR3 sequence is CASSPGTSGAYEQYF. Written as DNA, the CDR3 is TGTGCCAGCAGTCCCGGGACTAGCGGGGCCTACGAGCAGTACTTC.

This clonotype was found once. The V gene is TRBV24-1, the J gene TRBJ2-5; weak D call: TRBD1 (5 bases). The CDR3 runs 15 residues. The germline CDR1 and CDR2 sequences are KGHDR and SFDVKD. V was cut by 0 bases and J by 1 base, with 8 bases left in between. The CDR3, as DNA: TGTGCCACCAGTGATTTGCCAGGGCCCCAAGAGACCCAGTACTTC. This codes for CATSDLPGPQETQYF.

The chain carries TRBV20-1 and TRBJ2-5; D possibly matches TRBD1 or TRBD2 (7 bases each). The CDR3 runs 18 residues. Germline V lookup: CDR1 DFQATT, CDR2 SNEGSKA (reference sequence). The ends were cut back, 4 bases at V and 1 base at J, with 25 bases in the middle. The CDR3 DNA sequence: TGCAGTGCTAAGGGAGGGGGCATGGGGGGCTCTATCCAAGAGACCCAGTACTTC. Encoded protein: CSAKGGGMGGSIQETQYF.